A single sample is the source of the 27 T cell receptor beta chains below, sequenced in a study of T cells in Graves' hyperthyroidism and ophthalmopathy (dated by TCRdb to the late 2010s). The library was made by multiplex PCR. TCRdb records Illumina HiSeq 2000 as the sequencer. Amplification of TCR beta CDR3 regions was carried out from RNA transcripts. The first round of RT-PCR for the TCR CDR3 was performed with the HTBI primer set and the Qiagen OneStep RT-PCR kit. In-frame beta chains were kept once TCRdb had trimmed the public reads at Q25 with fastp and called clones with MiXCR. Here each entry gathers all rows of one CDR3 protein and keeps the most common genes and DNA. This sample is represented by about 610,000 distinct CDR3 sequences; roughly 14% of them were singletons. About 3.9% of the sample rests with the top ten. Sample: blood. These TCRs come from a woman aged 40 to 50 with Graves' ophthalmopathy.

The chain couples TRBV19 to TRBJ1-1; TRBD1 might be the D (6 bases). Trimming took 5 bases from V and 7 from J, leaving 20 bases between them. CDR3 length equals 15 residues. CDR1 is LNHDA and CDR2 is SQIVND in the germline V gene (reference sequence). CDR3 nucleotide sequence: TGTGCCAGTAGTTTGACAGGTAATGCCCTAAATGAAGCTTTCTTT. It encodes CASSLTGNALNEAFF.

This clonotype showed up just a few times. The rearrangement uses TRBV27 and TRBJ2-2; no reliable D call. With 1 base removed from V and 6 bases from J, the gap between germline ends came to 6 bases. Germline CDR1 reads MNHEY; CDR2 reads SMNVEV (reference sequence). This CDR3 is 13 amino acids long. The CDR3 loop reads CASSLFGSGELFF. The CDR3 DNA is TGTGCCAGCAGTTTATTCGGTTCCGGGGAGCTGTTTTTT.

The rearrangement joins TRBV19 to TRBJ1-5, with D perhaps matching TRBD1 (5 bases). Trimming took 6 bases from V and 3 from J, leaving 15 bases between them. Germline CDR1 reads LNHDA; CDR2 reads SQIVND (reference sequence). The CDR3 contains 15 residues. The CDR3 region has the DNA TGTGCCAGTAGACCGGGACCGGCCTTCAATCAGCCCCAGCATTTT. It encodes CASRPGPAFNQPQHF.

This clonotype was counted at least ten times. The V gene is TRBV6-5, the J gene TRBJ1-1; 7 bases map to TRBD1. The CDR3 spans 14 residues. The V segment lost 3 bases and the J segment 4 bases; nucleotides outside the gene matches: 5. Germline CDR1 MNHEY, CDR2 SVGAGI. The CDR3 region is CASSYGAGGTEAFF. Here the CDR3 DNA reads TGTGCCAGCAGTTATGGGGCAGGGGGCACTGAAGCTTTCTTT.

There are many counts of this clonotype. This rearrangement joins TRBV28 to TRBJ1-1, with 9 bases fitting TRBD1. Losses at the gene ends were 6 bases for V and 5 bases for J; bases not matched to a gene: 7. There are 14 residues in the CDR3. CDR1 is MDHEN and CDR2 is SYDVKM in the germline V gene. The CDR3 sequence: CASSSTGGWTEAFF. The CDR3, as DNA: TGTGCCAGCAGCTCGACAGGGGGTTGGACTGAAGCTTTCTTT.

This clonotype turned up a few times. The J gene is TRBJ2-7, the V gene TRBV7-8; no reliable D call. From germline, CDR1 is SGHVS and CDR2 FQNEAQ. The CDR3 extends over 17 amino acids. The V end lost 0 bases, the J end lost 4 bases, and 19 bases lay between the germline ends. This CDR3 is CASSLAGAWGNAYEQYF. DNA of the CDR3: TGTGCCAGCAGCTTAGCAGGCGCCTGGGGAAACGCTTACGAGCAGTACTTC.

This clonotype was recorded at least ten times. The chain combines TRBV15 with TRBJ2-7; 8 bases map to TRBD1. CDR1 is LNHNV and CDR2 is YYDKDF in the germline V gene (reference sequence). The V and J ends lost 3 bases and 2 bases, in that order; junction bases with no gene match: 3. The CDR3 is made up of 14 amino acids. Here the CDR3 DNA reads TGTGCCACCAGCAGGGGACAGGCCCCCTACGAGCAGTACTTC. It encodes CATSRGQAPYEQYF.

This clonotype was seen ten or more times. CDR3 residues: CASSLSAGMYEQYF. The CDR3 DNA reads TGTGCCAGCAGCTTATCGGCAGGAATGTACGAGCAGTACTTC. The J gene is TRBJ2-7, the V gene TRBV7-9; no definite D call. The germline V gene has CDR1 SEHNR and CDR2 FQNEAQ (reference sequence). CDR3 size: 14 residues. With 2 bases removed from V and 4 bases from J, the gap between germline ends came to 12 bases.

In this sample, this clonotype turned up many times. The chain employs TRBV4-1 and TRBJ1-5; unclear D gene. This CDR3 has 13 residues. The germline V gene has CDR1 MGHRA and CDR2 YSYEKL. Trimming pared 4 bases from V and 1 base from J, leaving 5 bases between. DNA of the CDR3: TGCGCCAGCAGCCTCCAAAGCAATCAGCCCCAGCATTTT. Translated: CASSLQSNQPQHF.

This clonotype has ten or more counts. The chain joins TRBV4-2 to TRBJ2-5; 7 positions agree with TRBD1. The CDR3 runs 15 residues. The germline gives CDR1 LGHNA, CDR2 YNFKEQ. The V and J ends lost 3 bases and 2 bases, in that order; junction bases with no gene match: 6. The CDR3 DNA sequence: TGTGCCAGCAGCCATCTAAGGGGGCAACAAGAGACCCAGTACTTC. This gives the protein CASSHLRGQQETQYF.

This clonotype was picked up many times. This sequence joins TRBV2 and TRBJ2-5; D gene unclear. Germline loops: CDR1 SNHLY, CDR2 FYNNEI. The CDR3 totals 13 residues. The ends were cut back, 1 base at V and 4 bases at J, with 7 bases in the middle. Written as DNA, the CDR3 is TGTGCCAGCAGTGAAGGTCTGGGAGAGACCCAGTACTTC. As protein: CASSEGLGETQYF.

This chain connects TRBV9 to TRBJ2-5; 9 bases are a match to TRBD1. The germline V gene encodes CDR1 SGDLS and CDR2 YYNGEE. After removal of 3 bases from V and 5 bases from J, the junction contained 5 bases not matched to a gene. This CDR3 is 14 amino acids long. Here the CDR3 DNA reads TGTGCCAGCAGCGCACAGGGGGCGGTGGAGACCCAGTACTTC. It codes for CASSAQGAVETQYF.

The chain's CDR3 is CASSLGLAGEENEQFF. The DNA for the CDR3 is TGCGCCAGCAGCTTGGGACTAGCGGGAGAAGAGAATGAGCAGTTCTTC. This chain links TRBV5-1 with TRBJ2-1, with 12 positions matching TRBD2. V lost 0 bases and J lost 7; bases outside the gene matches: 5. The CDR3 extends over 16 amino acids. Germline CDR1 is SGHRS and CDR2 is YFSETQ.

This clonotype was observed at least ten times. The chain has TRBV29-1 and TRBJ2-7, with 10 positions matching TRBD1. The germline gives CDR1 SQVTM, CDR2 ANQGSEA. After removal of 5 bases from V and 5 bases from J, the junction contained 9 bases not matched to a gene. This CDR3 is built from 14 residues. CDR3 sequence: CSVLPGTGVNEQYF. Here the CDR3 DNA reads TGCAGCGTTCTCCCCGGGACAGGGGTTAACGAGCAGTACTTC.

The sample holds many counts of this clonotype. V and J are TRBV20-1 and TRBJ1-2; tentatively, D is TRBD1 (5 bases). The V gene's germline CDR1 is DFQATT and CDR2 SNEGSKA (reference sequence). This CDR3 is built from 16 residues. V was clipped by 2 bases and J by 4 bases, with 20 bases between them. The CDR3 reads CSARPPPGDGAYGYTF. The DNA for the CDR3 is TGCAGTGCTAGACCACCCCCGGGGGATGGGGCCTATGGCTACACCTTC.

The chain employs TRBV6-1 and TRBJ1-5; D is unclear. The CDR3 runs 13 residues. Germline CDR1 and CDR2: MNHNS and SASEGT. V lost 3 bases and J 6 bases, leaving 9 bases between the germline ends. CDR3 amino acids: CASSEWTSQPQHF. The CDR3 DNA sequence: TGTGCCAGCAGTGAGTGGACCAGTCAGCCCCAGCATTTT.

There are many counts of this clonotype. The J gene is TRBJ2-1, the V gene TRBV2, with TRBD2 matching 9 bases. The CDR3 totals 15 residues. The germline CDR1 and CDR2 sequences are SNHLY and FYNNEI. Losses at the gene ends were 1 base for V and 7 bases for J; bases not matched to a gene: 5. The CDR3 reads CASSEGSSGINEQFF. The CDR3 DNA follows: TGTGCCAGCAGTGAAGGGTCTAGCGGGATTAATGAGCAGTTCTTC.

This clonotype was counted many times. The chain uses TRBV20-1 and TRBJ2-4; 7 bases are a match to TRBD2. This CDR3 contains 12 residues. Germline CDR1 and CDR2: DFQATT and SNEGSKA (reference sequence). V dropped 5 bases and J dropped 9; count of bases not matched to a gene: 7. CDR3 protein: CSASAPGGIQYF. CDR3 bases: TGCAGTGCTTCCGCTCCGGGGGGCATTCAGTACTTC.

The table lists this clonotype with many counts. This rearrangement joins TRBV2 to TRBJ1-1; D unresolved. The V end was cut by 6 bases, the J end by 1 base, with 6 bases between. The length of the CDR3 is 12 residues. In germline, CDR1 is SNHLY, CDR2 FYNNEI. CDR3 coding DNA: TGTGCCAGCAGCCGCCCGAACACTGAAGCTTTCTTT. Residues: CASSRPNTEAFF. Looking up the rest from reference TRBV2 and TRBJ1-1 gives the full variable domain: EPEVTQTPSHQVTQMGQEVILRCVPISNHLYFYWYRQILGQKVEFLVSFYNNEISEKSEIFDDQFSVERPDGSNFTLKIRSTKLEDSAMYFCASSRPNTEAFFGQGTRLTVV.

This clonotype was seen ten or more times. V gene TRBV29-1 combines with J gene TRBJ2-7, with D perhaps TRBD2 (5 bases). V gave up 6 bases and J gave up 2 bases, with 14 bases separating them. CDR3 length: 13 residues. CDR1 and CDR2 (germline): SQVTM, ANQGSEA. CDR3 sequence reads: CSVKKDGTYEQYF. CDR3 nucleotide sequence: TGCAGCGTGAAGAAGGACGGGACCTACGAGCAGTACTTC.

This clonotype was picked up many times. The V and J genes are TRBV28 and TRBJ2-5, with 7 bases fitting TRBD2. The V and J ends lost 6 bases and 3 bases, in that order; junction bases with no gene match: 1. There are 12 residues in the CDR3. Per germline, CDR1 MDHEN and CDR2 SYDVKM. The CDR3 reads CASRGREETQYF. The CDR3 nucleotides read TGTGCCAGCAGAGGGAGGGAAGAGACCCAGTACTTC.

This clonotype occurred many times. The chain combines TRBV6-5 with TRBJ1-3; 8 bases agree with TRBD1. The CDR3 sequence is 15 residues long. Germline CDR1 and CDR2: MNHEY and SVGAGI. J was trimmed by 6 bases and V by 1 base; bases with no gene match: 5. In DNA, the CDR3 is TGTGCCAGCAGTTACTGGCAGGGGGCTGTAAACACCATATATTTT. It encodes CASSYWQGAVNTIYF.

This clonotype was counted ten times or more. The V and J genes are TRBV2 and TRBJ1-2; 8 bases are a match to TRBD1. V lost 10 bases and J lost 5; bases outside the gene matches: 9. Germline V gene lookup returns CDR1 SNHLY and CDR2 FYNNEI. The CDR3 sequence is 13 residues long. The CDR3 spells CATPGQDLYGYTF. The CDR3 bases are TGTGCCACCCCGGGACAGGATCTATATGGCTACACCTTC.

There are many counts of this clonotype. The CDR3 is CASSSRLAESQQYF. CDR3 DNA: TGTGCCAGCAGTTCCAGACTAGCGGAAAGCCAGCAGTACTTC. V and J are TRBV6-2 or TRBV6-3 and TRBJ2-7, with 9 bases aligning to TRBD2. Germline V lookup: CDR1 MNHEY, CDR2 SVGEGT. The V and J ends lost 4 bases and 8 bases, in that order; junction bases with no gene match: 9. This CDR3 is 14 amino acids long.

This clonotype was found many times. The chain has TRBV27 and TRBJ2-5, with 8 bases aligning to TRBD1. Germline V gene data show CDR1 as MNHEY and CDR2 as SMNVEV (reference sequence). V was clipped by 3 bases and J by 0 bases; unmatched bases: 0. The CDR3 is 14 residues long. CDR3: CASSLDRDQETQYF. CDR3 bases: TGTGCCAGCAGTTTGGACAGGGACCAAGAGACCCAGTACTTC.

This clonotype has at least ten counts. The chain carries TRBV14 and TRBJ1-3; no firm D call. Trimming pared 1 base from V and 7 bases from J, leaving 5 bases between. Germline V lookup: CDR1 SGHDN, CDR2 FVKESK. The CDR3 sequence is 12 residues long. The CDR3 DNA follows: TGTGCCAGCAGCCAAGTCCTGAACACCATATATTTT. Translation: CASSQVLNTIYF.

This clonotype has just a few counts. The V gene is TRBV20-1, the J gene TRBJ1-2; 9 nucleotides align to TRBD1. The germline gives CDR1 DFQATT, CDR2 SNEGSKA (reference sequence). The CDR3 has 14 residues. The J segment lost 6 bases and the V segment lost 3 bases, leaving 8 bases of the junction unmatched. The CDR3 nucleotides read TGCAGTGCTAGTCCTTCCGGGACAGGGCATGGCTACACCTTC. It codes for CSASPSGTGHGYTF.